Listed here are 15 T cell receptor beta chains from one sample, sequenced in a study of shared clonotypes between healthy human individuals. Libraries were prepared by immunoSEQ multiplex PCR; TCRdb keeps only in-frame clonotypes and omits some of them. The sample carries about 490,000 clones, about 80% recorded once. Sequenced: PBMCs. The source of these receptors is a woman aged 40 to 50 in good health. Some clones in this sample may be carry-over from other donors' samples.

This clone occurred a few times. J is TRBJ2-4 and V is TRBV5-1, with D possibly being TRBD1 or TRBD2 (5 bases each). Germline loops: CDR1 SGHRS, CDR2 YFSETQ. V was pared by 0 bases and J by 7 bases, with 11 bases between. The CDR3 runs to 14 residues. The CDR3 DNA follows: TGCGCCAGCAGCTTGGAGTCAGAGGGGAACATTCAGTACTTC. Protein: CASSLESEGNIQYF.

The chain links TRBV7-9 to TRBJ1-4; no reliable D call. V lost 3 bases, J lost 0 bases, and 5 bases lay in between. This CDR3 has 14 residues. CDR1 is SEHNR, CDR2 FQNEAQ, per germline (reference sequence). This CDR3 is CASSFKATNEKLFF. Here the CDR3 DNA reads TGTGCCAGCAGCTTTAAAGCAACTAATGAAAAACTGTTTTTT.

This chain links TRBV7-2 with TRBJ2-7; D ambiguous. Germline CDR1 SGHTA, CDR2 FQGNSA. Trimming stripped 5 bases from V and 0 bases from J, with 17 bases between. The CDR3 runs 16 residues. The CDR3 bases are TGTGCCAGCAGCGTAAGGTCTGGACCGAGCTCCTACGAGCAGTACTTC. Its protein is CASSVRSGPSSYEQYF.

In this sample, this clone turned up once. V gene TRBV7-9 combines with J gene TRBJ2-3; tentative D call: TRBD2 (5 bases). Trimming removed 2 bases at V and 0 bases at J, with 9 bases between. This CDR3 has 15 amino acids. Germline values: CDR1 SEHNR, CDR2 FQNEAQ (reference sequence). The CDR3 sequence: CASSLTGISTDTQYF. The CDR3 DNA reads as TGTGCCAGCAGCTTAACCGGGATAAGCACAGATACGCAGTATTTT.

This clone has only a few counts. The chain couples TRBV7-2 to TRBJ2-6; 9 bases align to TRBD2. The CDR3 has 19 amino acids. With 5 bases clipped from V and 4 bases from J, the junction kept 15 bases outside the gene matches. CDR1 is SGHTA and CDR2 is FQGNSA in the germline V gene. The CDR3 here is CASSTQAPGLASGANVLTF. CDR3 DNA: TGTGCCAGCAGCACACAGGCCCCGGGACTAGCTTCCGGGGCCAACGTCCTGACTTTC.

With respect to this clone: At one of its ends the junction is not consistent with the germline gene, which may arise from a read error. The V and J genes are TRBV10-3 and TRBJ2-7; possible D gene TRBD1, 5 bases. Germline CDR1 reads ENHRY; CDR2 reads SYGVKD. This CDR3 is built from 11 residues. Here the CDR3 DNA reads TGTGCCATCAGTGCAGGGTACGAGCGGTACTTC. The encoded protein is CAISAGYERYF.

The chain couples TRBV7-9 to TRBJ2-2; D is unclear. V lost 1 base to trimming and J lost 0 bases, with 12 bases between them. CDR3 length equals 17 residues. Looked up from germline, CDR1 is SEHNR and CDR2 is FQNEAQ (reference sequence). This CDR3 reads CASSLVGGRANTGELFF. Written as DNA, the CDR3 is TGTGCCAGCAGCTTAGTGGGTGGACGGGCGAACACCGGGGAGCTGTTTTTT. Combining the CDR3 with reference TRBV7-9 and TRBJ2-2 gives the whole variable domain DTGVSQNPRHKITKRGQNVTFRCDPISEHNRLYWYRQTLGQGPEFLTYFQNEAQLEKSRLLSDRFSAERPKGSFSTLEIQRTEQGDSAMYLCASSLVGGRANTGELFFGEGSRLTVL.

V is TRBV28 and J is TRBJ1-3, with D possibly matching TRBD1 (5 bases). The germline V and J ends were trimmed by 5 bases and 5 bases, with 19 bases remaining between them. The germline V gene has CDR1 MDHEN and CDR2 SYDVKM. This CDR3 is built from 16 residues. Here the CDR3 reads CASSGRRAADRNTIYF. For the CDR3, the DNA is TGTGCCAGCAGTGGGCGCAGGGCTGCAGATAGAAACACCATATATTTT.

This clone was found once. The CDR3 here is CASSQTTGTGELFF. CDR3 in DNA: TGTGCCAGCAGCCAGACGACAGGGACCGGGGAGCTGTTTTTT. The V and J genes are TRBV6-5 and TRBJ2-2; 7 bases map to TRBD1. J gave up 5 bases and V 6 bases, and 6 bases lay outside the gene matches. The germline CDR1 and CDR2 sequences are MNHEY and SVGAGI. The CDR3 runs 14 residues.

This chain joins TRBV28 and TRBJ2-1; 8 bases are a match to TRBD2. V was pared by 6 bases and J by 5 bases, with 6 bases of the junction left unmatched. The CDR3 is 14 residues long. Germline V CDR1 and CDR2: MDHEN, SYDVKM. The CDR3 DNA reads as TGTGCCAGCAGACCTCCCGGGAGGGACAATGAGCAGTTCTTC. Translation: CASRPPGRDNEQFF.

The chain has TRBV9 and TRBJ2-3; 14 bases align to TRBD2. CDR1 SGDLS and CDR2 YYNGEE come from the germline V gene. V was pared by 0 bases and J by 7 bases, with 4 bases of the junction left unmatched. This CDR3 comprises 16 residues. As DNA, the CDR3 is TGTGCCAGCAGCGTAGGACTAGCGGGAGGGTTGCATACGCAGTATTTT. Amino acids: CASSVGLAGGLHTQYF.

The chain links TRBV6-4 to TRBJ2-2; D remains unclear. The germline V gene encodes CDR1 MRHNA and CDR2 SNTAGT. Trimming stripped 0 bases from V and 0 bases from J, with 8 bases between. This CDR3 region has 16 residues. The chain's CDR3 is CASSDSGIANTGELFF. In nucleotides, the CDR3 is TGTGCCAGCAGTGACTCTGGCATCGCGAACACCGGGGAGCTGTTTTTT.

This clone was seen a few times. The rearrangement links TRBV29-1 to TRBJ1-1; 7 nucleotides line up with TRBD1. This CDR3 has 13 amino acids. Trimming at V came to 7 bases and at J to 4 bases, leaving 9 bases not matched to a gene. Germline CDR1 SQVTM, CDR2 ANQGSEA. CDR3 sequence reads: CSARTGIRTEAFF. The CDR3 bases are TGCAGCGCCCGGACAGGTATTCGCACTGAAGCTTTCTTT.

Remarks on this clone: A read error may explain this, as a much larger clone is one base away. Other DNA sequences in the sample encode the same CDR3. This chain uses TRBV30 with TRBJ1-1; TRBD1 agrees at 7 bases. This CDR3 has 13 amino acids. Germline V gene sequence: CDR1 GTSNPN, CDR2 SVGIG (reference sequence). The CDR3 reads CAWSDRAYTEAFF. The DNA for the CDR3 is TGTGCCTGGAGCGACAGGGCCTACACTGAAGCTTTTTTT.

Details on this clone: This specimen includes other DNA sequences encoding the same CDR3. The V gene is TRBV28, the J gene TRBJ2-7; D call uncertain. The CDR3 contains 12 residues. Trimming cost V 3 bases and J 4 bases, with 7 bases left between them. Germline values: CDR1 MDHEN, CDR2 SYDVKM. The CDR3 loop reads CASSLGGYEQYF. In DNA, the CDR3 is TGTGCCAGCAGTTTGGGCGGTTACGAGCAGTACTTC.